The source of this TCR beta chain is a study of neoadjuvant anti-PD-1 for oral cavity cancer (dated by TCRdb to about 2021). For the study in its entirety: Patients mostly received three to four biweekly doses of nivolumab at 3 mg/kg before curative-intent surgical resection. Patients with complete response, partial response or stable disease by RECIST 1.1 were defined as responders, whereas patients with progression were defined as non-responders. The parent correlative cohort had more than 10 patients and a response rate of about 31%. For patients who did not progress, a fourth nivolumab dose was given around day 43, followed by definitive surgical resection on days 50-56.

Findings and caveats that apply to the study as a whole: Only a few patients per response group were included in the TCR analyses, and the authors called for validation in larger cohorts. After neoadjuvant nivolumab, T cell clonality (Gini index) in PBMCs was significantly higher in non-responders than in responders. A higher pretreatment blood Treg/Th17 ratio correlated with both higher pretreatment blood TCRbeta clonality and lower post-treatment tumor TCRbeta clonality.

Concerning this clone itself: Its target antigen remains unknown. A read error may produce the germline difference seen at one junction end.

This specimen's time point label, per the study, means: after neoadjuvant nivolumab, at surgical resection. None of the patients had received prior systemic or radiation treatment, and all were newly diagnosed with stage II-IVA oral cavity squamous cell carcinoma. The cohort consisted of patients with HPV-negative, locally advanced oral cavity squamous cell carcinoma. Peripheral blood mononuclear cells were analyzed directly, without maintenance or expansion in culture. The samples were obtained from a longitudinal correlative study of a single-arm phase II trial testing neoadjuvant nivolumab in oral cavity squamous cell carcinoma. Genomic DNA-based TCRbeta sequencing was performed on subject-matched pre- and post-treatment PBMCs and tumors from three responders and three non-responders. Peripheral blood mononuclear cells were collected before nivolumab treatment and were collected again after treatment, at the time of surgery. Genomic DNA was isolated from PBMCs using the Maxwell RSC DNA from Cells kit.

PBMC libraries used mostly 450 to 500 ng of input genomic DNA for deep sequencing, with six replicates per sample. The immunoSEQ hsTCRbeta kit was used to prepare TCRbeta libraries, following the manufacturer's instructions. The completed libraries were mixed into a single pool at 3 nM, then sequenced with an Illumina NovaSeq 6000 S4 flow cell. From the authors' description of their analysis: Raw data preprocessing and quality control were performed with the immunoSEQ Analyzer. The analysis was limited to productive rearrangements, and each clonotype was defined by a unique CDR3 amino acid sequence. Using the R package tcR, the researchers computed the Gini-Simpson index as their estimate of repertoire clonality. Gini indices were compared with Student's t test, and associations with tumor size change were assessed by Pearson correlation. Here the immuneACCESS table is served through TCRdb, limited to in-frame sequences with V and J called. Missing clones are a known gap in these copies; in checked studies unresolved V genes cover under half, and the rest lacks a known reason. Clonal size and the V and J genes are those of that table, whereas D and trimming came from the DNA. Recorded for this sample are around 8,000 clones; roughly 71% of them occurred a single time. The ten largest clones add up to 2.5% to 3.5% of the sample.

The germline V gene (reference sequence) yields SGHNT for CDR1 and YYREEE for CDR2. Inclusive of the bounding cysteine and phenylalanine, the CDR3 is 15 residues long. Only the CDR3 region is kept as DNA, spanning 45 bases read in frame from base 1. The clonotype was recovered from a person between 40 and 79 years old with oral cavity squamous cell carcinoma. The rearrangement joined TRBV5-4 to TRBJ2-1; the D match is possibly TRBD1 or TRBD2, with 5 bases aligned in each. This specimen consisted of PBMCs, obtained after nivolumab (anti-PD-1) treatment. The sequenced DNA is TGTGCCAGCAGTTTGGCAGGGAGCTCCTACAATGAGCAGTTCTTC. It specifies CASSLAGSSYNEQFF.